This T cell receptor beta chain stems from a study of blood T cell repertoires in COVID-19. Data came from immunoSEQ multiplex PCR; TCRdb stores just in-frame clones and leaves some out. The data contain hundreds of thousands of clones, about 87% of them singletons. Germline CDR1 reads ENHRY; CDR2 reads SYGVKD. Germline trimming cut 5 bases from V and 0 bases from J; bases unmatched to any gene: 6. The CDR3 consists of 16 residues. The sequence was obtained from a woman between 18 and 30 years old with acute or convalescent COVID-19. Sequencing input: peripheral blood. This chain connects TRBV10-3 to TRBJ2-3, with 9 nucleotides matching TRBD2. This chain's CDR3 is CAISRSSGDSTDTQYF. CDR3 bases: TGTGCCATCAGTCGGTCTAGCGGGGACAGCACAGATACGCAGTATTTT.